This TCR beta chain originates from a study of blood T cell repertoires in COVID-19. As processed by the authors: Amplification from reference gene primers served as the basis for estimated nucleated cell counts. Assay: immunoSEQ multiplex PCR; the TCRdb copy retains only in-frame clones and omits some. V and J calls and clone size are as listed in that table; D and trimming were resolved from the DNA. The top ten hold under 9% of the sample, which has 150,000 to 200,000 clones, around 82% seen once. The CDR3 is 16 residues long. In germline, CDR1 is MDHEN, CDR2 SYDVKM. V was shortened by 4 bases and J by 4 bases, with 17 bases between the two germline ends. The Seattle patients, enrolled during active infection, were followed longitudinally.

This chain joins TRBV28 and TRBJ1-3; D not resolved. The origin of this receptor is a woman aged 40 to 50 with COVID-19, enrolled during active disease. The source material was peripheral blood. The CDR3 DNA sequence: TGTGCCAGCAGTTCTGAAAGGAGGCCGAGGGGAAACACCATATATTTT. Encoded protein: CASSSERRPRGNTIYF.